This is a list of T cell receptor beta chains from one sample in a study of T-cell reconstitution after alpha-beta-depleted transplantation in children. TCRdb called the PCR reads again in MiXCR, with one record for every CDR3 protein. The table shows about 110,000 distinct CDR3 sequences, with around 6.4% occurring only once. The specimen comprised PBMCs, mostly from graft donor cells, sampled 360 days after TCRalphabeta/CD19-depleted stem cell transplant. These receptors were collected from a male patient aged 2 to 9 who had a stem cell transplant for acute lymphoblastic leukemia, so the T cells may come from the graft donor. CDR3s include the opening cysteine and the closing phenylalanine or tryptophan. A D gene is named only where the DNA matches it firmly. Expanded clones are given a class, and other clones once, few, many or no size at all.

V	size	D	J	DNA	CDR3
TRBV10-3	many	TRBD1	TRBJ2-6	TGTGCCAATCAGCCCTGGACAGGCAGCGGGGCCAACGTCCTGACTTTC	CANQPWTGSGANVLTF
TRBV20-1	many	.	TRBJ1-2	TGCAGTGCTAGACCCAGCCCATACACCTTC	CSARPSPYTF
TRBV27	few	TRBD1	TRBJ1-2	TGTGCCAGCAGGTTCGACAGGGACTATGGCTACACCTTC	CASRFDRDYGYTF
TRBV23-1	.	TRBD1	TRBJ2-3	TGCGCCAGCAGTCACTCCGGGACAGGGGGAGATACGCAGTATTTT	CASSHSGTGGDTQYF
TRBV4-3	.	.	TRBJ1-2	TGCGCCAGCAGCCAAGAGGGGGGACGGATCTATGGCTACACCTTC	CASSQEGGRIYGYTF
TRAV2	few	.	TRBJ1-6	TGTGCTAGATCCTATTCACCCCTCCACTTT	CARSYSPLHF
TRBV9	many	.	TRBJ2-3	TGTGCCAGCAGCGTAGGGGGAAGGATAGATACGCAGTATTTT	CASSVGGRIDTQYF
TRBV10-3	many	.	TRBJ2-7	TGTGCCATCAGTTCTAGGACCTACGAGCAGTACTTC	CAISSRTYEQYF
TRBV12-3/TRBV12-4	many	.	TRBJ1-1	TGTGCCAGCAGCCCGGGTGAAGCTTTCTTT	CASSPGEAFF
TRBV6-5	.	.	TRBJ2-3	TGTGCCAGCAGTTACGGTTTAGTTAGCACAGATACGCAGTATTTT	CASSYGLVSTDTQYF